This T cell receptor beta chain was observed in a study of T cells after yellow fever vaccination. Study in general: Preparation of the low-cell-number fractions used SMART-Seq v4 Ultra Low Input.

Points from the study as a whole: Abundant bulk-population clonotypes could contaminate the FACS-sorted repertoires.

In TCRdb, the 5' RACE reads were re-called with MiXCR into one record per CDR3 protein. The sample gives a few hundred thousand distinct CDR3 sequences, about 4% of which show up once; roughly 25% is in the top ten. This clonotype occurred many times. Its target is unknown. Germline values: CDR1 SGDLS, CDR2 YYNGEE. The CDR3 has 15 amino acids. The V gene lost 6 bases and the J gene lost 6 bases, with 19 bases spanning the gap. The source material was PBMCs, sampled 5 days after the yellow fever booster vaccination. The sequence came from a man between 18 and 35 years old who received the YFV17D yellow fever vaccine. This sequence joins TRBV9 and TRBJ2-1, with D perhaps TRBD1 or TRBD2 (6 bases each). The CDR3 nucleotides read TGTGCCAGCACCACGAGGGGGGCTCCCGGCAATGAGCAGTTCTTC. This translates into CASTTRGAPGNEQFF.